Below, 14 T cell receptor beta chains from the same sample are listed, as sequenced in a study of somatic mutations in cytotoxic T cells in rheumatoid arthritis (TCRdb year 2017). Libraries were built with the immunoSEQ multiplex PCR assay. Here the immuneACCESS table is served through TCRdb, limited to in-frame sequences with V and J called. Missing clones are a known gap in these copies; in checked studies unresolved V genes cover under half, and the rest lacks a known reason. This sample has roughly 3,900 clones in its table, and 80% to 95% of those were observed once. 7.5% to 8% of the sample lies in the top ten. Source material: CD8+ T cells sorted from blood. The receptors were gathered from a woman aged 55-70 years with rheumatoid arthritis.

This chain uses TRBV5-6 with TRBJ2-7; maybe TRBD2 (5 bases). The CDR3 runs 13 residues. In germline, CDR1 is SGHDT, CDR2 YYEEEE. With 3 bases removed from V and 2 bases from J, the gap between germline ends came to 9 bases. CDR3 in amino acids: CASSWAGAYEQYF. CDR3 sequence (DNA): TGTGCCAGCAGCTGGGCCGGGGCCTACGAGCAGTACTTC.

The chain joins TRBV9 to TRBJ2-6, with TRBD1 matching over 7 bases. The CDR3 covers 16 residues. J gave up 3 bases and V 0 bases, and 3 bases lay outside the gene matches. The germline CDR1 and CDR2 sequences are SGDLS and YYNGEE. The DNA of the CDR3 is TGTGCCAGCAGCGTAGCAGGGGGAAGTGGGGCCAACGTCCTGACTTTC. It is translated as CASSVAGGSGANVLTF.

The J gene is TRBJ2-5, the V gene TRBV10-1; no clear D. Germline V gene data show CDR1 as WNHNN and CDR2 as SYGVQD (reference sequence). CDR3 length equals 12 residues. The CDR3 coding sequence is TGCTCCCGGTCACCTGGTGAAGAGACCCAGTACTTC. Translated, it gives CSRSPGEETQYF.

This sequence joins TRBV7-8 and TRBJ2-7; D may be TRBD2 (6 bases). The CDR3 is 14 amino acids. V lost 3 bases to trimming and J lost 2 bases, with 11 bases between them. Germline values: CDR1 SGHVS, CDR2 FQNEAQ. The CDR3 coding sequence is TGTGCCAGCAGCTTCAGGGCGGGGACCTACGAGCAGTACGTC. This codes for CASSFRAGTYEQYV.

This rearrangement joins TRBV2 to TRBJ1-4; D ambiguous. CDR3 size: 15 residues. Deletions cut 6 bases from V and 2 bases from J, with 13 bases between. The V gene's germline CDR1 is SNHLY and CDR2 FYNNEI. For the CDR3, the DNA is TGTGCCAGCAGATTTCTACAAGCGACTAATGAAAAACTGTTTTTT. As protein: CASRFLQATNEKLFF.

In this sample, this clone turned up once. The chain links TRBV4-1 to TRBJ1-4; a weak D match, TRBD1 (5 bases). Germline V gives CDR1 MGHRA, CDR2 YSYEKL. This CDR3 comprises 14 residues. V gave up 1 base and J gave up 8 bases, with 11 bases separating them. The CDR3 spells CASSQVRGGEKLFF. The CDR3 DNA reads TGCGCCAGCAGCCAAGTCCGGGGGGGAGAAAAACTGTTTTTT.

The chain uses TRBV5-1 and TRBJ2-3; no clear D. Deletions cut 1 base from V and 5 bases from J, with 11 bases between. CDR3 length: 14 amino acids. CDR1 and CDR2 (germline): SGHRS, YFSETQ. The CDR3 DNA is TGCGCCAGCAGCTTGACCCCCCCGGGAGATACGCAGTATTTT. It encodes CASSLTPPGDTQYF.

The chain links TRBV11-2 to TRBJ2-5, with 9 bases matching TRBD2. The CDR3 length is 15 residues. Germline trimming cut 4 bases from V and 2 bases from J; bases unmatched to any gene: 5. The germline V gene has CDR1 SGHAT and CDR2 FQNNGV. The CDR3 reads CASSYGTSPQETQYF. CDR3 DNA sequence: TGTGCCAGCAGCTATGGGACTAGCCCACAAGAGACCCAGTACTTC.

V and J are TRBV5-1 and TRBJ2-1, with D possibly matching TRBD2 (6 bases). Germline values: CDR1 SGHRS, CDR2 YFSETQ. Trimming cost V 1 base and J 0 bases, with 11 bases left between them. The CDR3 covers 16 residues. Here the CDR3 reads CASSLSAGSSYNEQFF. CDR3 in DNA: TGCGCCAGCAGCTTGAGCGCCGGGAGCTCCTACAATGAGCAGTTCTTC. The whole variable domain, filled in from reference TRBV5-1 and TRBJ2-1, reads KAGVTQTPRYLIKTRGQQVTLSCSPISGHRSVSWYQQTPGQGLQFLFEYFSETQRNKGNFPGRFSGRQFSNSRSEMNVSTLELGDSALYLCASSLSAGSSYNEQFFGPGTRLTVL.

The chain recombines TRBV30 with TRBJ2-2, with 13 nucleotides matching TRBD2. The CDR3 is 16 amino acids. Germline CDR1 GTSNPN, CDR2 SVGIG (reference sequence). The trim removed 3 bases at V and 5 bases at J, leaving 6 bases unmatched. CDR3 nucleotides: TGTGCCTGGAGGGGACTAGCGGGACGACGGACCGGGGAGCTGTTTTTT. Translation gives CAWRGLAGRRTGELFF.

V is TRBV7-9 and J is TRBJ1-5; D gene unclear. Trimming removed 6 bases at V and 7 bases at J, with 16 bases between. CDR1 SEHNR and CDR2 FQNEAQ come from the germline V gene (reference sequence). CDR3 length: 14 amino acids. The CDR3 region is CASSLDHSGQPQHF. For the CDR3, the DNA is TGTGCCAGCAGTCTCGACCATAGCGGGCAGCCCCAGCATTTT.

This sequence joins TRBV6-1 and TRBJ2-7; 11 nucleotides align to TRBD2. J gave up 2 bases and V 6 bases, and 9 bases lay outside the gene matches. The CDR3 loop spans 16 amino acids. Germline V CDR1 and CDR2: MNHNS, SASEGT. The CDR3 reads CASRELAGDYPYEQYF. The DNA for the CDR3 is TGTGCCAGCAGGGAACTAGCGGGGGATTACCCCTACGAGCAGTACTTC.

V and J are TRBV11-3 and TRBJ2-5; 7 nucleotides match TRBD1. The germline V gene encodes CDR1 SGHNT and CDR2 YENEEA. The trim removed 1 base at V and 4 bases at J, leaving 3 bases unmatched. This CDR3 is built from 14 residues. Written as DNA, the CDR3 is TGTGCCAGCAGCTTAGGGGACAGTCCAGAGACCCAGTACTTC. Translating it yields CASSLGDSPETQYF.

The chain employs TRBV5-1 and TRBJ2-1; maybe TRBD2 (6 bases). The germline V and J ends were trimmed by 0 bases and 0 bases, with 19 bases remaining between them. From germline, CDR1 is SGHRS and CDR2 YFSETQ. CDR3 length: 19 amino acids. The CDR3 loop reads CASSLGLALTTSSYNEQFF. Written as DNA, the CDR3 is TGCGCCAGCAGCTTGGGTCTAGCGCTGACTACCAGCTCCTACAATGAGCAGTTCTTC.